The present TCR beta chain was sequenced within a study of OX40 agonist ivuxolimab in advanced cancers. The V gene's germline CDR1 is LNHNV and CDR2 YYDKDF (reference sequence). This CDR3 has 15 amino acids. Clones were read by immunoSEQ multiplex PCR, and TCRdb kept only the in-frame ones, dropping some. The repertoire includes 55,000 to 90,000 clones, about 90% of them detected once, and roughly 2.4% sits in the top ten. Concerning this clone: Relative to the germline gene, one junction end is altered; a read error may explain this.

This receptor was identified in an adult with an advanced solid tumor such as melanoma, head and neck, liver or kidney cancer. The sequencing here drew on CD4+ or CD8+ T cells sorted from blood, taken in a trial of the OX40 agonist ivuxolimab. The chain recombines TRBV15 with TRBJ2-5; the D gene is possibly TRBD1 (6 bases). The CDR3 sequence: CATGRGEGWGETQYF. CDR3 DNA: TGTGCCACCGGCAGGGGAGAGGGGTGGGGGGAGACCCAGTACTTC.